This T cell receptor (beta chain) was captured by sequencing in a study of shared clonotypes between healthy human individuals. Turning to the study itself: Donor composition was a couple of women and a few men, aged 18 to 49.

The method was immunoSEQ multiplex PCR; TCRdb's version includes in-frame clones alone and lacks a portion of them. This sample yields 2 million to 2.5 million clones, of which 93% are seen a single time; about 0.37% belongs to the top ten. This clone came up once. The receptor was derived from a man younger than 35 in good health. Some clones in this sample may be carry-over from other donors' samples. Sequences were obtained from naive CD4+ T cells from PBMCs. This sample's subset: CD45RA+ positively selected.

The CDR3 reads CASSLGGQGRNIQYF. The DNA of the CDR3 is TGTGCCAGCAGCTTAGGGGGACAGGGAAGGAACATTCAGTACTTC. J is TRBJ2-4 and V is TRBV11-3, with 9 bases aligning to TRBD1. CDR1 is SGHNT and CDR2 is YENEEA in the germline V gene. CDR3 size: 15 residues. With V trimmed by 1 base and J by 7 bases, 5 bases remained unmatched.